This passage covers 21 T cell receptor beta chains from one sample sequenced in a study of blood T cell repertoires in COVID-19. Sequenced by immunoSEQ multiplex PCR; TCRdb stores in-frame clones only, minus some. Of more than 300,000 clones detected, roughly 92% appear once; the ten largest clones hold roughly 0.9%. Sequenced: PBMCs or T cells enriched from blood (not recorded which). The receptors were sampled from a woman in her 40s who had been exposed to COVID-19.

The CDR3 here is CASRPRGQGMNTEAFF. Written as DNA, the CDR3 is TGTGCCAGTAGACCTCGGGGACAGGGGATGAACACTGAAGCTTTCTTT. The chain combines TRBV19 with TRBJ1-1, with 10 bases lining up with TRBD1. This CDR3 spans 16 amino acids. Germline loops: CDR1 LNHDA, CDR2 SQIVND (reference sequence). J was trimmed by 0 bases and V by 6 bases; bases with no gene match: 7.

The chain has TRBV14 and TRBJ2-5, with 9 bases identical to TRBD2. Per germline, CDR1 SGHDN and CDR2 FVKESK. V trimming: 4 bases; J trimming: 7 bases; junction bases outside the gene matches: 7. The CDR3 totals 14 residues. The CDR3 region has the DNA TGTGCCAGCAGCCCCAAGGCACTAGCGGGGACCCAGTACTTC. The encoded protein is CASSPKALAGTQYF.

This clone was found once. This rearrangement joins TRBV7-9 to TRBJ2-1; 10 nucleotides line up with TRBD2. The CDR3 extends over 15 amino acids. V lost 2 bases, J lost 4 bases, and 2 bases stayed unmatched. Germline V gives CDR1 SEHNR, CDR2 FQNEAQ (reference sequence). The CDR3 region is CASSLMTSGYNEQFF. CDR3 bases: TGTGCCAGCAGCTTAATGACTAGCGGGTACAATGAGCAGTTCTTC.

The rearrangement links TRBV19 to TRBJ1-3; D is perhaps TRBD1 (5 bases). This CDR3 is 16 amino acids long. Germline V lookup: CDR1 LNHDA, CDR2 SQIVND (reference sequence). V was cut by 6 bases and J by 0 bases, with 15 bases left in between. In DNA form, the CDR3 reads TGTGCCAGTAGAATTGGCAGGGATCACTCTGGAAACACCATATATTTT. It translates to CASRIGRDHSGNTIYF.

The V gene is TRBV6-1, the J gene TRBJ2-7; TRBD1 is a possible D gene (6 bases). The CDR3 sequence is 15 residues long. CDR1 and CDR2 (germline): MNHNS, SASEGT. Trimming took 2 bases from V and 3 from J, leaving 14 bases between them. This chain's CDR3 is CASSETSDSLYEQYF. The CDR3 coding sequence is TGTGCCAGCAGTGAAACCTCGGACAGCCTCTACGAGCAGTACTTC.

V gene TRBV5-1 combines with J gene TRBJ2-1, with 11 positions matching TRBD2. The V gene's germline CDR1 is SGHRS and CDR2 YFSETQ. CDR3 length equals 15 residues. With 4 bases clipped from V and 0 bases from J, the junction kept 0 bases outside the gene matches. The CDR3 region is CASSTSGSSYNEQFF. The DNA of the CDR3 is TGCGCCAGCAGCACTAGCGGGAGCTCCTACAATGAGCAGTTCTTC.

This sequence joins TRBV18 and TRBJ1-2; a weak D match, TRBD1 (5 bases). CDR1 is KGHSH, CDR2 LQKENI, per germline. V lost 3 bases, J lost 4 bases, and 15 bases lay in between. This CDR3 comprises 15 residues. The CDR3 coding sequence is TGTGCCAGCTCACCTGGGACTGGAGGGGCCTATGGCTACACCTTC. Translated: CASSPGTGGAYGYTF. The whole variable domain, remainder taken from reference TRBV18 and TRBJ1-2, is NAGVMQNPRHLVRRRGQEARLRCSPMKGHSHVYWYRQLPEEGLKFMVYLQKENIIDESGMPKERFSAEFPKEGPSILRIQQVVRGDSAAYFCASSPGTGGAYGYTFGSGTRLTVV.

This clone occurred a few times. The V call is TRBV7-8, the J call TRBJ2-7, with D uncertain. The V end was cut by 1 base, the J end by 1 base, with 17 bases between. Germline loops: CDR1 SGHVS, CDR2 FQNEAQ. CDR3 length: 17 amino acids. The CDR3 nucleotides are TGTGCCAGCAGCTTAGATTTGTCGATCAAAACTTCCTACGAGCAGTACTTC. It is translated as CASSLDLSIKTSYEQYF.

The chain uses TRBV3-1 (or the pseudogene TRBV3-2) and TRBJ1-1; possible D gene TRBD1, 5 bases. Germline lookup yields CDR1 LGHDT and CDR2 YNNKEL (reference sequence). The CDR3 is 12 amino acids. The V and J ends lost 0 bases and 11 bases respectively, with 10 bases between them. The CDR3 sequence is CASSQEWGTAFF. DNA for the CDR3: TGTGCCAGCAGCCAAGAATGGGGCACCGCTTTCTTT.

V gene TRBV9 combines with J gene TRBJ2-1; 16 nucleotides agree with TRBD2. Trimming cost V 3 bases and J 8 bases; bases outside gene matches: 8. There are 17 residues in the CDR3. The germline V gene encodes CDR1 SGDLS and CDR2 YYNGEE. This chain's CDR3 is CASSDPWGLAGGYEQFF. The CDR3 DNA follows: TGTGCCAGCAGCGACCCTTGGGGACTAGCGGGGGGGTATGAGCAGTTCTTC.

CDR3 loop: CASSEGGKPQHF. The CDR3 nucleotides are TGTGCCAGCAGTGAAGGAGGAAAGCCCCAGCATTTT. This chain links TRBV6-1 with TRBJ1-5; no reliable D call. With 1 base removed from V and 8 bases from J, the gap between germline ends came to 6 bases. The CDR3 is 12 residues long. The germline CDR1 and CDR2 sequences are MNHNS and SASEGT.

The rearrangement links TRBV7-9 to TRBJ2-7, with TRBD2 matching over 8 bases. The CDR3 runs to 17 residues. V was pared by 5 bases and J by 4 bases, with 16 bases of the junction left unmatched. Germline V gene sequence: CDR1 SEHNR, CDR2 FQNEAQ (reference sequence). In nucleotides, the CDR3 is TGTGCCAGCAGCACTCCCCTAAATCGGGAGGGCCGGTACGAGCAGTACTTC. It is translated as CASSTPLNREGRYEQYF.

The chain is built from TRBV7-9 and TRBJ1-5; TRBD1 is a possible D gene (6 bases). Trimming stripped 5 bases from V and 1 base from J, with 15 bases between. Germline V lookup: CDR1 SEHNR, CDR2 FQNEAQ (reference sequence). CDR3 length: 16 amino acids. The CDR3 reads CASSPGTFSSNQPQHF. In DNA, the CDR3 is TGTGCCAGCAGCCCAGGGACATTTTCGAGCAATCAGCCCCAGCATTTT.

The chain recombines TRBV5-1 with TRBJ1-1; perhaps TRBD1 as D (5 bases). Trimming pared 1 base from V and 6 bases from J, leaving 10 bases between. CDR1 and CDR2 from the germline V gene are SGHRS and YFSETQ. The CDR3 runs 13 residues. The CDR3 nucleotides read TGCGCCAGCAGCTTGACGGGGGGGTCTGAAGCTTTCTTT. As protein: CASSLTGGSEAFF.

The chain uses TRBV18 and TRBJ1-1, with D unclear. This CDR3 comprises 15 residues. Germline CDR1 KGHSH, CDR2 LQKENI. V was trimmed by 2 bases and J by 7 bases, leaving 17 bases between them. CDR3: CASSPGRAENGEAFF. The CDR3, as DNA: TGTGCCAGCTCACCAGGGCGGGCAGAGAACGGTGAAGCTTTCTTT.

The J gene is TRBJ1-2, the V gene TRBV18; 7 positions match TRBD1. The CDR3 sequence is 13 residues long. Germline loops: CDR1 KGHSH, CDR2 LQKENI. Trimming at V came to 6 bases and at J to 2 bases, leaving 3 bases not matched to a gene. In DNA form, the CDR3 reads TGTGCCAGCTCGGAGGGACAGAACTATGGCTACACCTTC. This translates into CASSEGQNYGYTF.

This chain uses TRBV27 with TRBJ1-6, with D unresolved. V lost 1 base, J lost 10 bases, and 11 bases lay in between. Germline CDR1 and CDR2: MNHEY and SMNVEV (reference sequence). The length of the CDR3 is 14 residues. This chain's CDR3 is CASSLLSRESPLHF. The CDR3 DNA follows: TGTGCCAGCAGTTTATTATCTCGGGAGTCACCCCTCCACTTT.

This rearrangement joins TRBV20-1 to TRBJ2-7; D is uncertain. V gave up 3 bases and J gave up 5 bases, with 8 bases separating them. The CDR3 has 11 residues. The V gene's germline CDR1 is DFQATT and CDR2 SNEGSKA (reference sequence). CDR3: CSARVANEQYF. The DNA of the CDR3 is TGCAGTGCTAGGGTAGCCAACGAGCAGTACTTC.

This sequence joins TRBV7-2 and TRBJ1-2, with D possibly matching TRBD1 (6 bases). The CDR3 is made up of 15 amino acids. Trimming left V 4 bases short and J 0 bases short, with 12 bases between. Germline lookup yields CDR1 SGHTA and CDR2 FQGNSA. DNA for the CDR3: TGTGCCAGCAGCTACCGGGACACAACTAACTATGGCTACACCTTC. Its protein product is CASSYRDTTNYGYTF.

The chain joins TRBV19 to TRBJ2-5; D is uncertain. Germline CDR1 reads LNHDA; CDR2 reads SQIVND (reference sequence). The CDR3 covers 13 residues. Between the trimmed V and J ends, which lost 1 base and 2 bases, there was a span of 5 bases. In DNA, the CDR3 is TGTGCCAGTAGTATAGCAGGACAAGAGACCCAGTACTTC. The encoded protein is CASSIAGQETQYF.

This chain joins TRBV30 and TRBJ1-1; D may be TRBD1 (5 bases). CDR1 is GTSNPN, CDR2 SVGIG, per germline (reference sequence). V gave up 5 bases and J gave up 5 bases, with 15 bases separating them. CDR3 length: 13 amino acids. The CDR3 coding sequence is TGTGCCTGGGACCTGGGGGGGAGAACTGAAGCTTTCTTT. Protein product: CAWDLGGRTEAFF.